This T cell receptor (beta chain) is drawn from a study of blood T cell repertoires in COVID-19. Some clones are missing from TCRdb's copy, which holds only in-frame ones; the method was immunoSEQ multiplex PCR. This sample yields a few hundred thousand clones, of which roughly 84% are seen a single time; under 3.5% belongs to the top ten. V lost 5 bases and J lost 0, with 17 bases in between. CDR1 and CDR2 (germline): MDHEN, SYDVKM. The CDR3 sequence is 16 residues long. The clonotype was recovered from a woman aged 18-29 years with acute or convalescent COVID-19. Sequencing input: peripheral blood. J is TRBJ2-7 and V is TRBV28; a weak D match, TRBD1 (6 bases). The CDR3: CASSPRGADLSYEQYF. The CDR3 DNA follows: TGTGCCAGCAGTCCCAGGGGCGCCGACCTCTCCTACGAGCAGTACTTC.